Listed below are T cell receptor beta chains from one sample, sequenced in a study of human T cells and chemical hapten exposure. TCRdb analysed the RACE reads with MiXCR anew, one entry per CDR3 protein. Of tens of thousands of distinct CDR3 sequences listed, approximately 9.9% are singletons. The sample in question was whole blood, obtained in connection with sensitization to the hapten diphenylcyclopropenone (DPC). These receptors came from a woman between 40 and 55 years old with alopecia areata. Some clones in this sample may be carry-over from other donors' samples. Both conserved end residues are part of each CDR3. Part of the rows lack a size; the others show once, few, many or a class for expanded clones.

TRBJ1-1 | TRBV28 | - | CASAGYYTEAFF
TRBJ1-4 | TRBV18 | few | CASSLYAGPSSNEKLFF
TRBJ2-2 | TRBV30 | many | CAWSRLAEAGELFF
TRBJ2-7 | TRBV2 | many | CASSPPGTGKGAYEQYF
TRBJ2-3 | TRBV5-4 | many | CASSPYSGAADTQYF
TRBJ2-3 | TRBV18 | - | CASSPRADRTDTQYF
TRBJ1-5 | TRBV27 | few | CASIIPQHF
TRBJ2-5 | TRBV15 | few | CATSRDSGGETQYF
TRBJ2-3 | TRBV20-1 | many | CSARDPYVDTQYF
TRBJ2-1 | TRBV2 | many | CASSELGGGLYNEQFF
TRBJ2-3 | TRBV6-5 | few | CASSYSSGGSSDTQYF
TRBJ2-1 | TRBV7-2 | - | CASSSPPNEQFF
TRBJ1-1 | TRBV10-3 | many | CAISEWGTAEAFF
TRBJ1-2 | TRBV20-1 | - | CSAHLEFGRGLDYGYTF
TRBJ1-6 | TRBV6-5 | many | CASLIEYRSGSPLHF
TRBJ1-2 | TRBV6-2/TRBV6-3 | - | CASSPGTLSYGYTF
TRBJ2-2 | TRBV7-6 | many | CASSAQQGVTGELFF
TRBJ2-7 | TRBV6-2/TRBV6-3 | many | CASSYPRDYPNEQYF
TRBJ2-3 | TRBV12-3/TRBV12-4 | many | CASSFVPGTDTQYF
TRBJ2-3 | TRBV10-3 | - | CATGTSGGFGTQYF
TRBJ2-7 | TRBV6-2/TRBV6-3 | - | CASSWGLGLSYEQYF
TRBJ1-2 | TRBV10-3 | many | CAISATGTGGNYGYTF
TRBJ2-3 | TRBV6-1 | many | CASSEQVADTQYF
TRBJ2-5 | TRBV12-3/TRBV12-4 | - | CASSIPGLEETQYF
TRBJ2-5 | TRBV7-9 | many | CASSLESNSPMETQYF
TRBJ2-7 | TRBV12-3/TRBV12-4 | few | CASRSGTGSDEQYF
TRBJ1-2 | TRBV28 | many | CASSLWGDYGYTF
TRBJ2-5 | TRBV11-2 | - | CASSFVQVQETQYF
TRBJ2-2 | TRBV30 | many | CALGMTGNTGELFF
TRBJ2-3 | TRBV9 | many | CASSVVVGQGTDTQYF
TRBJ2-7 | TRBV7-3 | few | CAPSPCSYEQYF
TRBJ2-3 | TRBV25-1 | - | CASSESEMATQYF
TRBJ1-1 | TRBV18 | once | CASSPGMGNTEAFF